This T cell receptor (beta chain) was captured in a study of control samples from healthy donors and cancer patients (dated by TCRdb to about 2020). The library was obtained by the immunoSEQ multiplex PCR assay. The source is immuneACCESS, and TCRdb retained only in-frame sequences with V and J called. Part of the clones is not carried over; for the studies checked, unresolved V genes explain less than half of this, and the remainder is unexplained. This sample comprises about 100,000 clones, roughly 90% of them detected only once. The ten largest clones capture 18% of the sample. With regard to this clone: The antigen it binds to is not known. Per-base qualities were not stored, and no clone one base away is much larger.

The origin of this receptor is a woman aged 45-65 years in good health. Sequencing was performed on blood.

For the CDR3, the sequence is CASSQGGSQETQYF. The DNA sequence follows: TGTGCCAGCAGCCAAGGGGGCTCCCAAGAGACCCAGTACTTC. The chain is made from TRBV3-1 (or the pseudogene TRBV3-2) and TRBJ2-5; a tentative D match to TRBD1 spans 5 bases. The germline V gene (reference sequence) provides CDR1 LGHDT and CDR2 YNNKEL. The trim is 1 base for V and 1 base for J, with a gap of 7 bases between the germline ends. The CDR3 contains 14 residues, cysteine and phenylalanine counted. The DNA shown is the 42-base CDR3, in frame from base 1.